This is a list of T cell receptor beta chains from one sample in a study of blood T cells in healthy people across ages. TCRdb reprocessed the 5' RACE reads with MiXCR, giving one entry per CDR3 protein. The sample includes over a million distinct CDR3 sequences, 42% of them seen just once. Sequencing input: blood. The receptors derive from a woman between 18 and 29 years old in good health. Both conserved end residues are part of each CDR3. The D gene is left open where the match is weak. The size field is filled for only some rows; it gives once, few, many or a size class.

j_call: TRBJ2-7; cdr3_length: 14; d_call: TRBD1; clone_size: few; v_call: TRBV12-3/TRBV12-4; cdr3_nt: TGTGCCAGCAGTCCTAGGACAGGGGAGGGCGAGCAGTACTTC; cdr3_aa: CASSPRTGEGEQYF
j_call: TRBJ1-2; cdr3_length: 14; d_call: NA; clone_size: NA; v_call: TRBV25-1; cdr3_nt: TGTGCCAGCAGTGAGGGTGACAGGAACTATGGCTACACCTTC; cdr3_aa: CASSEGDRNYGYTF
j_call: TRBJ2-7; cdr3_length: 16; d_call: TRBD1; clone_size: NA; v_call: TRBV28; cdr3_nt: TGTGCCAGCAGTCCTTCCCGGGACAGGGGGCTCTACGAGCAGTACTTC; cdr3_aa: CASSPSRDRGLYEQYF
j_call: TRBJ2-2; cdr3_length: 15; d_call: TRBD1; clone_size: NA; v_call: TRBV24-1; cdr3_nt: TGTGCCACCGGTAAGGGACAGGGTTCGACCGGGGAGCTGTTTTTT; cdr3_aa: CATGKGQGSTGELFF
j_call: TRBJ2-5; cdr3_length: 17; d_call: NA; clone_size: NA; v_call: TRBV5-1; cdr3_nt: TGCGCCAGCAGCTTGGCCGACGTGGGGGCTATTGGAGAGACCCAGTACTTC; cdr3_aa: CASSLADVGAIGETQYF
j_call: TRBJ1-1; cdr3_length: 17; d_call: NA; clone_size: NA; v_call: TRBV5-5; cdr3_nt: TGTGCCAGCAGCTTTATGGGGTCCGGACGGACGAACACTGAAGCTTTCTTT; cdr3_aa: CASSFMGSGRTNTEAFF
j_call: TRBJ2-7; cdr3_length: 18; d_call: NA; clone_size: NA; v_call: TRBV20-1; cdr3_nt: TGCAGTGCTAGAGATGGGGGGGGCGGTCTCTCAATAAACTACGAGCAGTACTTC; cdr3_aa: CSARDGGGGLSINYEQYF
j_call: TRBJ2-1; cdr3_length: 13; d_call: NA; clone_size: NA; v_call: TRBV6-5; cdr3_nt: TGTGCCAGCAGTTACTCGTTGGGGTGTGAGCAGTTCTTC; cdr3_aa: CASSYSLGCEQFF
j_call: TRBJ2-3; cdr3_length: 16; d_call: TRBD2; clone_size: NA; v_call: TRBV11-2; cdr3_nt: TGTGCCAGCAGCTTAGCTAGCGGGTTAAATGGGGATACGCAGTATTTT; cdr3_aa: CASSLASGLNGDTQYF
j_call: TRBJ2-5; cdr3_length: 14; d_call: NA; clone_size: NA; v_call: TRBV20-1; cdr3_nt: TGCAGTGCCGCCTCCCAGGCTATGGGGAATGAGCAGTACTTC; cdr3_aa: CSAASQAMGNEQYF
j_call: TRBJ1-1; cdr3_length: 15; d_call: NA; clone_size: NA; v_call: TRBV7-8; cdr3_nt: TGTGCCAGCAGCTCCCTGACAGTCTGGAGCACTGAAGCTTTCTTT; cdr3_aa: CASSSLTVWSTEAFF
j_call: TRBJ2-1; cdr3_length: 15; d_call: NA; clone_size: NA; v_call: TRBV5-6; cdr3_nt: TGTGCCAGCAGCACGGGGCGATTCCTCTACAATGAGCAGTTCTTC; cdr3_aa: CASSTGRFLYNEQFF
j_call: TRBJ1-2; cdr3_length: 14; d_call: TRBD1; clone_size: NA; v_call: TRBV25-1; cdr3_nt: TGTGCCAGCAACGAGGGTACAGGGGGGTATGGCTACACCTTC; cdr3_aa: CASNEGTGGYGYTF
j_call: TRBJ2-3; cdr3_length: 15; d_call: TRBD2; clone_size: few; v_call: TRBV12-3/TRBV12-4; cdr3_nt: TGTGCCAGCCTCGGGACTAGCCTTTCGCCAGATACGCAGTATTTT; cdr3_aa: CASLGTSLSPDTQYF
j_call: TRBJ2-1; cdr3_length: 19; d_call: NA; clone_size: NA; v_call: TRBV7-2; cdr3_nt: TGTGCCAGCAGCCTAGTAGGTCTAGCGACCACTAGCTCCTACAATGAGCAGTTCTTC; cdr3_aa: CASSLVGLATTSSYNEQFF
j_call: TRBJ2-3; cdr3_length: 16; d_call: TRBD2; clone_size: NA; v_call: TRBV20-1; cdr3_nt: TGCAGTGCCCCTAAAGCGGGAGCTTCTAGCACAGATACGCAGTATTTT; cdr3_aa: CSAPKAGASSTDTQYF
j_call: TRBJ2-3; cdr3_length: 16; d_call: TRBD2; clone_size: NA; v_call: TRBV6-1; cdr3_nt: TGTACCAGCAGTGGCCACCTGGCGGGGGTGGGAGATACGCAGTATTTT; cdr3_aa: CTSSGHLAGVGDTQYF
j_call: TRBJ2-7; cdr3_length: 15; d_call: TRBD2; clone_size: NA; v_call: TRBV28; cdr3_nt: TGTGCCAGCAAAAAGGGAGGGACCGCTGGAGTCGAGCAGTACTTC; cdr3_aa: CASKKGGTAGVEQYF
j_call: TRBJ2-7; cdr3_length: 15; d_call: TRBD1; clone_size: NA; v_call: TRBV10-3; cdr3_nt: TGTGCCATCAGTGGGGGACGGGACAGGGGCTACGAGCAGTACTTC; cdr3_aa: CAISGGRDRGYEQYF
j_call: TRBJ2-1; cdr3_length: 15; d_call: TRBD2; clone_size: few; v_call: TRBV11-2; cdr3_nt: TGTGCCAGCAGCTTTTGGAGTGGGGGGGACGGTGAGCAGTTCTTC; cdr3_aa: CASSFWSGGDGEQFF
j_call: TRBJ2-7; cdr3_length: 13; d_call: NA; clone_size: NA; v_call: TRBV11-2; cdr3_nt: TGTGCCAGCAGCTCCTCGAACAGTTACGAGCAGTACTTC; cdr3_aa: CASSSSNSYEQYF
j_call: TRBJ2-7; cdr3_length: 13; d_call: NA; clone_size: few; v_call: TRBV7-3; cdr3_nt: TGTGCCAGCAGTCTTGACAGGGAGGGGGAGCAGTACTTC; cdr3_aa: CASSLDREGEQYF
j_call: TRBJ1-2; cdr3_length: 15; d_call: NA; clone_size: NA; v_call: TRBV7-3; cdr3_nt: TGTGCCAGCAGCACCACCGGGGGGCCCGGCTATGGCTACACCTTC; cdr3_aa: CASSTTGGPGYGYTF
j_call: TRBJ2-7; cdr3_length: 13; d_call: NA; clone_size: NA; v_call: TRBV27; cdr3_nt: TGTGCCAGCAGCCGCGTCGGATCCTACGAGCAGTACTTC; cdr3_aa: CASSRVGSYEQYF
j_call: TRBJ2-5; cdr3_length: 17; d_call: TRBD2; clone_size: many; v_call: TRBV12-3/TRBV12-4; cdr3_nt: TGTGCCAGCAGCCCCGGACTAGCGGGAGGGCGTCAAGAGACCCAGTACTTC; cdr3_aa: CASSPGLAGGRQETQYF
j_call: TRBJ1-1; cdr3_length: 14; d_call: NA; clone_size: NA; v_call: TRBV5-1; cdr3_nt: TGCGCCAGCAGCTTGGGGCGGGAAGCCACTGAAGCTTTCTTT; cdr3_aa: CASSLGREATEAFF
j_call: TRBJ2-1; cdr3_length: 14; d_call: NA; clone_size: NA; v_call: TRBV12-3/TRBV12-4; cdr3_nt: TGTGCCAGCAGTTTCAAGGCGGGAAACAATGAGCAGTTCTTC; cdr3_aa: CASSFKAGNNEQFF
j_call: TRBJ1-2; cdr3_length: 12; d_call: NA; clone_size: few; v_call: TRBV3-1; cdr3_nt: TGTGCCAGCACCCAGGGGATAGGAGGCTACACCTTC; cdr3_aa: CASTQGIGGYTF
j_call: TRBJ1-1; cdr3_length: 18; d_call: TRBD1; clone_size: NA; v_call: TRBV20-1; cdr3_nt: TGCAGTGCTCCCTACATGGACAGGGGGCAGGATTTGAACACTGAAGCTTTCTTT; cdr3_aa: CSAPYMDRGQDLNTEAFF
j_call: TRBJ2-6; cdr3_length: 16; d_call: NA; clone_size: few; v_call: TRBV6-5; cdr3_nt: TGTGCCAGCAGTTATCATCAGGGCTCTGGGGCCAACGTCCTGACTTTC; cdr3_aa: CASSYHQGSGANVLTF
j_call: TRBJ2-3; cdr3_length: 16; d_call: TRBD1; clone_size: NA; v_call: TRBV24-1; cdr3_nt: TGTGCCACCAGTGACCGGACAGGCCTAGGGACAGATACGCAGTATTTT; cdr3_aa: CATSDRTGLGTDTQYF
j_call: TRBJ1-2; cdr3_length: 14; d_call: TRBD1; clone_size: NA; v_call: TRBV4-1; cdr3_nt: TGCGCCAGCAGCTCCCGGACAGGGGAAGATGGCTACACCTTC; cdr3_aa: CASSSRTGEDGYTF
j_call: TRBJ1-6; cdr3_length: 13; d_call: TRBD1; clone_size: NA; v_call: TRBV7-2; cdr3_nt: TGTGCCAGCAGACAGGGGGCCTATTCACCCCTCCACTTT; cdr3_aa: CASRQGAYSPLHF
j_call: TRBJ2-5; cdr3_length: 16; d_call: NA; clone_size: few; v_call: TRBV12-3/TRBV12-4; cdr3_nt: TGTGCCAGCAGTTTGGACGTCTCCCCGGGGTTAGGGACCCAGTACTTC; cdr3_aa: CASSLDVSPGLGTQYF
j_call: TRBJ1-4; cdr3_length: 21; d_call: NA; clone_size: few; v_call: TRBV21-1; cdr3_nt: TGTGCCAGCAGCAAAGGGTGGAGACAGGGTGGCGATCAGAGGACTAATGAAAAACTGTTTTTT; cdr3_aa: CASSKGWRQGGDQRTNEKLFF
j_call: TRBJ1-2; cdr3_length: 12; d_call: TRBD1; clone_size: few; v_call: TRBV29-1; cdr3_nt: TGCAGCGTAGCAAGACAGGGTACAGGCTACACCTTC; cdr3_aa: CSVARQGTGYTF
j_call: TRBJ2-7; cdr3_length: 12; d_call: NA; clone_size: few; v_call: TRBV28; cdr3_nt: TGTGCCACCCGGGCCTACGGGTACGAGCAGTACTTC; cdr3_aa: CATRAYGYEQYF
j_call: TRBJ2-7; cdr3_length: 18; d_call: NA; clone_size: NA; v_call: TRBV7-9; cdr3_nt: TGTGCCAGCAGCCCAGGGCCTATTGGCGAGATGTTCCCCCTCGAGCAGTACTTC; cdr3_aa: CASSPGPIGEMFPLEQYF
j_call: TRBJ2-2; cdr3_length: 15; d_call: NA; clone_size: NA; v_call: TRBV9; cdr3_nt: TGTGCCAGCAGCCCCAGGGATACGAACACCGGGGAGCTGTTTTTT; cdr3_aa: CASSPRDTNTGELFF
j_call: TRBJ2-7; cdr3_length: 17; d_call: NA; clone_size: few; v_call: TRBV20-1; cdr3_nt: TGCAGTGCTAGACCCAGGGACGAAGCTAGAAAAACCTACGAGCAGTACTTC; cdr3_aa: CSARPRDEARKTYEQYF
j_call: TRBJ1-2; cdr3_length: 10; d_call: TRBD1; clone_size: few; v_call: TRBV2; cdr3_nt: TGTGCCAGCAGGGGGACAGTAGGCACCTTC; cdr3_aa: CASRGTVGTF
j_call: TRBJ1-6; cdr3_length: 13; d_call: NA; clone_size: NA; v_call: TRBV7-9; cdr3_nt: TGTGCCAGCCGGCTCACAGTCAGCTCACCCCTCCACTTT; cdr3_aa: CASRLTVSSPLHF
j_call: TRBJ1-1; cdr3_length: 14; d_call: TRBD1; clone_size: NA; v_call: TRBV27; cdr3_nt: TGTGCCAGCAGTAGCTTGTGGGACAGCTCTGAAGCTTTCTTT; cdr3_aa: CASSSLWDSSEAFF
j_call: TRBJ2-7; cdr3_length: 15; d_call: NA; clone_size: NA; v_call: TRBV6-5; cdr3_nt: NA; cdr3_aa: CASSSSDRGLFEQYF
j_call: TRBJ1-5; cdr3_length: 15; d_call: NA; clone_size: NA; v_call: TRBV18; cdr3_nt: TGTGCCAGCTCACCGGACCAGCCGGTCAATCAGCCCCAGCATTTT; cdr3_aa: CASSPDQPVNQPQHF
j_call: TRBJ2-3; cdr3_length: 15; d_call: NA; clone_size: NA; v_call: TRBV20-1; cdr3_nt: TGCAGTGCTAAAAGCAACCCCCTGGCGAGAGATACGCAGTATTTT; cdr3_aa: CSAKSNPLARDTQYF
j_call: TRBJ1-2; cdr3_length: 13; d_call: NA; clone_size: many; v_call: TRBV27; cdr3_nt: TGTGCCAGCAGTTTATTAGGGCCCTATGGCTACACCTTC; cdr3_aa: CASSLLGPYGYTF
j_call: TRBJ1-1; cdr3_length: 13; d_call: NA; clone_size: NA; v_call: TRBV12-3/TRBV12-4; cdr3_nt: TGTGCCAGCAGTTCTCGACGGCCCACTGAAGCTTTCTTT; cdr3_aa: CASSSRRPTEAFF
j_call: TRBJ2-7; cdr3_length: 16; d_call: NA; clone_size: NA; v_call: TRBV7-3; cdr3_nt: TGTGCCAGCAGCCTAGTTGGGGGACTTATATCCTACGAGCAGTACTTC; cdr3_aa: CASSLVGGLISYEQYF
j_call: TRBJ2-1; cdr3_length: 12; d_call: NA; clone_size: NA; v_call: TRBV20-1; cdr3_nt: TGCAGTGCCCTACGAGGGATCGATGAGCAGTTCTTC; cdr3_aa: CSALRGIDEQFF
j_call: TRBJ2-5; cdr3_length: 16; d_call: TRBD2; clone_size: NA; v_call: TRBV20-1; cdr3_nt: TGCAGTGCTCGACCCTCTCTAGCGGGGACGGGGGAGACCCAGTACTTC; cdr3_aa: CSARPSLAGTGETQYF
j_call: TRBJ2-5; cdr3_length: 15; d_call: TRBD1; clone_size: few; v_call: TRBV20-1; cdr3_nt: TGCAGTGCTAGAGGACCACAGGGGGCAGGAGAGACCCAGTACTTC; cdr3_aa: CSARGPQGAGETQYF
j_call: TRBJ2-3; cdr3_length: 13; d_call: TRBD2; clone_size: few; v_call: TRBV6-1; cdr3_nt: TGTGCCAGCGTCGGGACTAGTGTCGATACGCAGTATTTT; cdr3_aa: CASVGTSVDTQYF
j_call: TRBJ2-7; cdr3_length: 16; d_call: TRBD2; clone_size: few; v_call: TRBV7-6; cdr3_nt: TGTGCCAGCAGCTTAGGACTAGCGCTCAGCTCCTACGAGCAGTACTTC; cdr3_aa: CASSLGLALSSYEQYF
j_call: TRBJ2-7; cdr3_length: 12; d_call: NA; clone_size: NA; v_call: TRBV10-3; cdr3_nt: TGTGCCATCAGATCGGACGGGAACGAGCAGTACTTC; cdr3_aa: CAIRSDGNEQYF
j_call: TRBJ2-1; cdr3_length: 16; d_call: TRBD2; clone_size: few; v_call: TRBV5-1; cdr3_nt: TGCGCCAGCAGCTTGGATTGGCCTAGCGGGGGGGATGAGCAGTTCTTC; cdr3_aa: CASSLDWPSGGDEQFF
j_call: TRBJ2-1; cdr3_length: 17; d_call: NA; clone_size: NA; v_call: TRBV11-2; cdr3_nt: TGTGCCAGCAGCACTGATAGACTAGTAAGCTCCTACAATGAGCAGTTCTTC; cdr3_aa: CASSTDRLVSSYNEQFF
j_call: TRBJ1-4; cdr3_length: 15; d_call: NA; clone_size: NA; v_call: TRBV20-1; cdr3_nt: TGCAGTGCTCGGGCGTTAGGACCGTTCCCTGGGGAACTGTTTTTT; cdr3_aa: CSARALGPFPGELFF